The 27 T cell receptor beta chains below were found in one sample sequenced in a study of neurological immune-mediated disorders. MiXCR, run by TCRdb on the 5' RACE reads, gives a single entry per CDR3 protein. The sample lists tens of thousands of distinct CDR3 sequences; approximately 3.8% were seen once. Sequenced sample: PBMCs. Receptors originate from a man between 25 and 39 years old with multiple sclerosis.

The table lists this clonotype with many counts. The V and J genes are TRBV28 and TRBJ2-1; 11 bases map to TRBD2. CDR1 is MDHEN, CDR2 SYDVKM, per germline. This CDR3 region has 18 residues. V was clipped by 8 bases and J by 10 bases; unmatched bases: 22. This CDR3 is CASRTREKTSGKGVEQFF. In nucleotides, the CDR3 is TGTGCCAGCCGAACCCGAGAAAAGACTAGCGGGAAGGGCGTGGAGCAGTTCTTC.

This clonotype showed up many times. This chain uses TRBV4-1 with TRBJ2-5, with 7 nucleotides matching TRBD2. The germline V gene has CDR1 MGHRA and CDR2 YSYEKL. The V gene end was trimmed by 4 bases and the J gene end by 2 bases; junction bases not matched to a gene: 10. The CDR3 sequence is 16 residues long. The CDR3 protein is CASSPRGGGDQETQYF. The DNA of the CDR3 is TGCGCCAGCAGCCCGCGGGGCGGGGGAGATCAAGAGACCCAGTACTTC.

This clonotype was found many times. The CDR3 DNA reads as TGTGCCAGCAGTTTAGTCGGCGGGAGTCTGGACGAGACCCAGTACTTC. Residues: CASSLVGGSLDETQYF. This rearrangement joins TRBV12-3 or TRBV12-4 to TRBJ2-5; 7 bases line up with TRBD2. J gave up 5 bases and V 1 base, and 10 bases lay outside the gene matches. CDR3 length equals 16 residues.

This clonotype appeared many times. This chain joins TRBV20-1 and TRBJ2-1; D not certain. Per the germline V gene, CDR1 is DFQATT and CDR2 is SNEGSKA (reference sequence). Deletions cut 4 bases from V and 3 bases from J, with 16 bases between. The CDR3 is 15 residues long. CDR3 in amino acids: CSATTSGRYYNEQFF. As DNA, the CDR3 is TGCAGTGCTACGACGTCGGGCCGCTACTACAATGAGCAGTTCTTC.

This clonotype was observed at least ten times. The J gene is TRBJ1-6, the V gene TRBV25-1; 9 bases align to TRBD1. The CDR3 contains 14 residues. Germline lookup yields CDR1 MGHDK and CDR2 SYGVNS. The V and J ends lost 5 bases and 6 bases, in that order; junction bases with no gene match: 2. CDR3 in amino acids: CASSRDRVNSPLHF. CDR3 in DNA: TGTGCCAGCAGTAGGGACAGGGTTAATTCACCCCTCCACTTT. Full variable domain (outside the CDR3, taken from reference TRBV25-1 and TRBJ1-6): EADIYQTPRYLVIGTGKKITLECSQTMGHDKMYWYQQDPGMELHLIHYSYGVNSTEKGDLSSESTVSRIRTEHFPLTLESARPSHTSQYLCASSRDRVNSPLHFGNGTRLTVT.

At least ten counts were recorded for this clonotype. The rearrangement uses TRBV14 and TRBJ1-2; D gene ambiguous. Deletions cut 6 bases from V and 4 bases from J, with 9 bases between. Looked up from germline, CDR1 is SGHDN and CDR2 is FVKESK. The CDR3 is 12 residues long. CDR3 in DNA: TGTGCCAGCAGTCCCGTTAGCTATGGCTACACCTTC. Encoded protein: CASSPVSYGYTF. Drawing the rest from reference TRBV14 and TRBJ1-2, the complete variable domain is EAGVTQFPSHSVIEKGQTVTLRCDPISGHDNLYWYRRVMGKEIKFLLHFVKESKQDESGMPNNRFLAERTGGTYSTLKVQPAELEDSGVYFCASSPVSYGYTFGSGTRLTVV.

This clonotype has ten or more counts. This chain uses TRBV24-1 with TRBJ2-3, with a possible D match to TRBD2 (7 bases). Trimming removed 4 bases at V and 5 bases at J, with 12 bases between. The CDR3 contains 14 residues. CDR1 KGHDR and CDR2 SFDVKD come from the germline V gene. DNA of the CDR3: TGTGCCACCAGTGAGGGGGGGCTAGTAGATACGCAGTATTTT. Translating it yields CATSEGGLVDTQYF.

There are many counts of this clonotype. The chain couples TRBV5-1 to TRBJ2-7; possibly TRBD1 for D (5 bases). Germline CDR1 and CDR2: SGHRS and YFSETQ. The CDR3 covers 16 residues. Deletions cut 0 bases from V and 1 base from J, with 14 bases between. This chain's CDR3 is CASSLAVQVTSYEQYF. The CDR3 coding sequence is TGCGCCAGCAGCTTGGCCGTACAGGTCACATCCTACGAGCAGTACTTC.

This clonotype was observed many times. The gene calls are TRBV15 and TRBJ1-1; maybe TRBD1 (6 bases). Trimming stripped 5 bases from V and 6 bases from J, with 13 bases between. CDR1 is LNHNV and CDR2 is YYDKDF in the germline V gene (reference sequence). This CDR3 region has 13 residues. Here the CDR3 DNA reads TGTGCCACCAGCCCCCGGACAGTCGCTGAAGCTTTCTTT. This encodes CATSPRTVAEAFF.

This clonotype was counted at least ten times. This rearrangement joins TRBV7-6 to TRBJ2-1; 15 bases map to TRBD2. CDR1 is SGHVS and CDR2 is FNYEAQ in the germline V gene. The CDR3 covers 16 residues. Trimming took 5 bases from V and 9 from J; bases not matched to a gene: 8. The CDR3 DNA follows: TGTGCCAGCAGCCCGAGCGGACTAGCGGGAGGGCTTGAGCAGTTCTTC. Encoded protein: CASSPSGLAGGLEQFF. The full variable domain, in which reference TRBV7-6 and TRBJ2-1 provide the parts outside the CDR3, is GAGVSQSPRYKVTKRGQDVALRCDPISGHVSLYWYRQALGQGPEFLTYFNYEAQQDKSGLPNDRFSAERPEGSISTLTIQRTEQRDSAMYRCASSPSGLAGGLEQFFGPGTRLTVL.

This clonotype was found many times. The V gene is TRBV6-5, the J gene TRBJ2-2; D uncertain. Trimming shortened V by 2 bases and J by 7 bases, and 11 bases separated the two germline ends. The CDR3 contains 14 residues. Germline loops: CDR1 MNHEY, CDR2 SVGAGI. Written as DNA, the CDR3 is TGTGCCAGCAGTTACCCATCGCTTTTCGGGGAGCTGTTTTTT. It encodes CASSYPSLFGELFF.

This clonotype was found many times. The CDR3 reads CASSNIITGELFF. CDR3 nucleotide sequence: TGTGCCAGCAGCAATATTATTACCGGGGAGCTGTTTTTT. The J gene is TRBJ2-2, the V gene TRBV12-3 or TRBV12-4; D gene unclear. The germline V and J ends were trimmed by 6 bases and 5 bases, with 10 bases remaining between them. This CDR3 is 13 amino acids long.

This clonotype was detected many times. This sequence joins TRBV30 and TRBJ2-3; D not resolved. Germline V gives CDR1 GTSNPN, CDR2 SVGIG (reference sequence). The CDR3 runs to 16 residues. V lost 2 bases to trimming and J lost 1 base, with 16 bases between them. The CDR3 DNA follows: TGTGCCTGGAGTAAGGTGATGCGTCTTCGCACAGATACGCAGTATTTT. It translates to CAWSKVMRLRTDTQYF.

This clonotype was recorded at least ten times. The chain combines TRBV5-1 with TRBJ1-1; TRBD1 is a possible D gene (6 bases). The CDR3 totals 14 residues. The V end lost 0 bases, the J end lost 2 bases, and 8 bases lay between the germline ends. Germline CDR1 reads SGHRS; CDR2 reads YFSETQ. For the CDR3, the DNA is TGCGCCAGCAGCTTGGACAGGGTAAACACTGAAGCTTTCTTT. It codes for CASSLDRVNTEAFF.

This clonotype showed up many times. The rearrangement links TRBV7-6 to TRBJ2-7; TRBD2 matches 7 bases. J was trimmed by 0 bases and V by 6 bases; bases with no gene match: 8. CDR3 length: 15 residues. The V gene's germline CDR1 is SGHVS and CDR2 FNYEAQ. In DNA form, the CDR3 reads TGTGCCAGCAGTCCGGGGGGAAGGAGCTCCTACGAGCAGTACTTC. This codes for CASSPGGRSSYEQYF.

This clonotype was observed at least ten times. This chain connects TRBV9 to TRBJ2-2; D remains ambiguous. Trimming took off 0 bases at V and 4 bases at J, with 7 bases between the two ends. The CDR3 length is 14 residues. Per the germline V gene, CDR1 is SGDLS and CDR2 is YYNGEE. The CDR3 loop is CASSVELFTGELFF. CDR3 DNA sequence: TGTGCCAGCAGCGTAGAACTGTTCACCGGGGAGCTGTTTTTT.

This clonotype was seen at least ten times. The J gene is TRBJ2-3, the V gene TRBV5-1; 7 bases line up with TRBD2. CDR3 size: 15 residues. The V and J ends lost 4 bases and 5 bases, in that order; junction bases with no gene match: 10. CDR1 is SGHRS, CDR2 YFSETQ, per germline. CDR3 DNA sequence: TGCGCCAGCAGCCCGGGGACTACCCGGCAAGATACGCAGTATTTT. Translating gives CASSPGTTRQDTQYF.

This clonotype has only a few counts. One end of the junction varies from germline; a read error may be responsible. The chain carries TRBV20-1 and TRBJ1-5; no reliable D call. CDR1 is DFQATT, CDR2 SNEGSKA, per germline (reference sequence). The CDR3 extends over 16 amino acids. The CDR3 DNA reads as TGCAGTGCTAGAGATACAGCCCGTTTAGGCAATCAGCCCCAGAATTTT. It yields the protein CSARDTARLGNQPQNF.

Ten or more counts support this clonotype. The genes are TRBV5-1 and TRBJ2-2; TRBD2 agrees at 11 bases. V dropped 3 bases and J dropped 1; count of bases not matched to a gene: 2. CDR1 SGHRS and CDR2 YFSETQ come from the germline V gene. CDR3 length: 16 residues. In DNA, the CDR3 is TGCGCCAGCAGCTACGGGACTAGCGGGAACACCGGGGAGCTGTTTTTT. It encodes CASSYGTSGNTGELFF.

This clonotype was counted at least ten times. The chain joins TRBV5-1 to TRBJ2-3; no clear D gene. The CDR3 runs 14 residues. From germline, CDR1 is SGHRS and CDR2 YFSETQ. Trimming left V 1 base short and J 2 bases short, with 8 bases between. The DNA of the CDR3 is TGCGCCAGCAGCTTGAACAGCTACACAGATACGCAGTATTTT. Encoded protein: CASSLNSYTDTQYF.

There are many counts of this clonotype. The DNA of the CDR3 is TGCAGTGCGGAGGCAGGCTATGGCTACACCTTC. It codes for CSAEAGYGYTF. V gene TRBV20-1 combines with J gene TRBJ1-2; D remains ambiguous. Germline V gives CDR1 DFQATT, CDR2 SNEGSKA (reference sequence). V was pared by 6 bases and J by 4 bases, with 9 bases between. The length of the CDR3 is 11 residues.

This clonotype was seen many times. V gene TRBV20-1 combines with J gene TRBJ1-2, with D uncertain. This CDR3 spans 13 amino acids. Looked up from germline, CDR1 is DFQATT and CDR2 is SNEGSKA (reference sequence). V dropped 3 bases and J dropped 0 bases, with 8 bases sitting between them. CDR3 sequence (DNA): TGCAGTGCTAGTGGGCAGGCTAACTATGGCTACACCTTC. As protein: CSASGQANYGYTF.

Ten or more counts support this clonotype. The DNA for the CDR3 is TGTGCCAGCAGCGCTGCCGGCTCTGGGGCCAACGTCCTGACTTTC. Translation: CASSAAGSGANVLTF. This chain connects TRBV9 to TRBJ2-6; D is uncertain. Germline V lookup: CDR1 SGDLS, CDR2 YYNGEE. This CDR3 is 15 amino acids long. The V end was cut by 3 bases, the J end by 0 bases, with 7 bases between.

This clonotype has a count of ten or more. In nucleotides, the CDR3 is TGTGCCAGCAGCCAAGACAGGGTTATTGCTTTCTTT. Translating it yields CASSQDRVIAFF. The chain recombines TRBV14 with TRBJ1-1, with TRBD1 as a possible D gene (5 bases). The CDR3 is 12 amino acids. Trimming took off 0 bases at V and 11 bases at J, with 10 bases between the two ends. Germline V gene lookup returns CDR1 SGHDN and CDR2 FVKESK.

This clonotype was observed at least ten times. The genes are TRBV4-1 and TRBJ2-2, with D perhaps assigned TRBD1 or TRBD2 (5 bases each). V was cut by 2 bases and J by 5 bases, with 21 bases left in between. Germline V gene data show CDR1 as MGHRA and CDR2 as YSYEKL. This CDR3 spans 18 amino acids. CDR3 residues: CASSQLPLPGRKTGELFF. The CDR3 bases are TGCGCCAGCAGCCAACTCCCCCTTCCGGGACGGAAGACCGGGGAGCTGTTTTTT.

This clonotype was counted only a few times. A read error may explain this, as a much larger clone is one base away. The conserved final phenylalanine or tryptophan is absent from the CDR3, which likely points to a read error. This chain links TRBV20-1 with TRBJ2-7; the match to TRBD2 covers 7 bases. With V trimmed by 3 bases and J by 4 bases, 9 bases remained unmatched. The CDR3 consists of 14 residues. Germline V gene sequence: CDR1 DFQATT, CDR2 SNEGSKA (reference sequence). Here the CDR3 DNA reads TGCAGTGCTAGGGAAGCGGGGAAACGGTACGAGCAGTACTAC. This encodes CSAREAGKRYEQYY.

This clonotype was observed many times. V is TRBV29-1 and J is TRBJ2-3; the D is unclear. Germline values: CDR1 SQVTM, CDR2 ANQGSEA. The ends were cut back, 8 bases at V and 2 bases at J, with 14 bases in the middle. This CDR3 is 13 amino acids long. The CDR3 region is CSHRAQFTDTQYF. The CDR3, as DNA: TGCAGCCATAGGGCCCAGTTCACAGATACGCAGTATTTT.